The clone carrying this T cell receptor (beta chain) was detected once. This sample stems from a study of blood T cell repertoires in COVID-19. V was clipped by 5 bases and J by 1 base; unmatched bases: 7. The CDR3 extends over 15 amino acids. Germline CDR1 LNHNV, CDR2 YYDKDF (reference sequence). Only in-frame clones appear in the TCRdb table, and some are missing; sequencing was by immunoSEQ multiplex PCR. The table shows more than 200,000 clones, with 70% to 90% occurring only once. The chain carries TRBV15 and TRBJ2-5, with 7 bases aligning to TRBD1. The source is a middle-aged woman with acute COVID-19. Sequencing used PBMCs or T cells enriched from blood (not recorded which). The CDR3 is CATSRRGQLQETQYF. DNA of the CDR3: TGTGCCACCAGCCGCCGGGGACAGCTCCAAGAGACCCAGTACTTC.